This entry features one T cell receptor (beta chain) sequence. Its antigen is unknown. The CDR3 totals 14 residues. Germline V gene data show CDR1 as PRHDT and CDR2 as FYEKMQ (reference sequence). Between the trimmed V and J ends, which lost 11 bases and 2 bases, there was a span of 17 bases. The data stem from a study of molecular identifiers for immune sequencing clone quantification. The authors sorted naive CD8 T cells as CD8+CD4-CCR7+CD45RA+. For bulk TCR libraries, previously described methods and listed TCR primers were used. One entry per CDR3 protein results from TCRdb running MiXCR on the PCR reads. In the table there are roughly 40,000 distinct CDR3 sequences, more than 20% of which are singletons. The study's findings and limits: In naive cells, clones above 20 RNA copies held under 1% of molecules, whereas in effector cells they held over 98%.

This receptor was obtained from a human donor in good health. Some libraries in this study had Jurkat cell RNA spiked in. The chain joins TRBV13 to TRBJ2-3; perhaps TRBD1 as D (5 bases). The sequenced material came from naive CD8+ T cells from blood, with Jurkat cell RNA spiked in. Subset reported: FACS-sorted CD8+CD4-CCR7+CD45RA+ naive T cells. CDR3 protein: CARRQRGSTDTQYF. The CDR3 region has the DNA TGTGCCCGCCGCCAAAGGGGATCCACAGATACGCAGTATTTT.